These 17 T cell receptor beta chains were sequenced from one sample in a study of blood T cell repertoires in COVID-19. TCRdb keeps only in-frame clones here, not all; method: immunoSEQ multiplex PCR. The sample gives about 30,000 clones, nearly 90% of which show up once; around 10% is in the top ten. Sequences were obtained from peripheral blood. These receptor sequences come from a human donor in a cohort sampled during active COVID-19.

The chain couples TRBV24-1 to TRBJ2-3, with D perhaps TRBD2 (6 bases). Germline V lookup: CDR1 KGHDR, CDR2 SFDVKD. The CDR3 extends over 14 amino acids. V lost 4 bases, J lost 9 bases, and 16 bases lay in between. The CDR3 DNA reads as TGTGCCACCAGTGAGAGTGGGTTAGGAGGGACGCAGTATTTT. Its protein product is CATSESGLGGTQYF.

J is TRBJ2-3 and V is TRBV7-9, with a tentative D call TRBD2 (6 bases). The CDR3 is made up of 14 amino acids. Trimming stripped 2 bases from V and 0 bases from J, with 6 bases between. Germline CDR1 reads SEHNR; CDR2 reads FQNEAQ (reference sequence). CDR3 amino acids: CASSLSGSTDTQYF. CDR3 coding DNA: TGTGCCAGCAGCTTAAGCGGGAGCACAGATACGCAGTATTTT.

The V gene is TRBV6-1, the J gene TRBJ2-1; a weak D match, TRBD2 (6 bases). CDR1 is MNHNS, CDR2 SASEGT, per germline. The CDR3 spans 16 residues. Trimming cost V 1 base and J 3 bases, with 13 bases left between them. CDR3 nucleotides: TGTGCCAGCAGTGAAGGCCGAGCGGGCCGCTACAATGAGCAGTTCTTC. Its translation is CASSEGRAGRYNEQFF.

The rearrangement links TRBV3-1 (or the pseudogene TRBV3-2) to TRBJ2-5, with 9 positions matching TRBD2. There are 16 residues in the CDR3. In germline, CDR1 is LGHDT, CDR2 YNNKEL (reference sequence). V was clipped by 4 bases and J by 0 bases; unmatched bases: 6. The CDR3 nucleotides read TGTGCCAGCAGCCCCGTTGGACTAGCGCACCAAGAGACCCAGTACTTC. Amino acid sequence: CASSPVGLAHQETQYF.

J is TRBJ1-2 and V is TRBV16; tentatively, D is TRBD1 (6 bases). The germline V gene has CDR1 KGHSY and CDR2 FQNENV. Deletions cut 2 bases from V and 0 bases from J, with 13 bases between. The CDR3 has 16 amino acids. In DNA, the CDR3 is TGTGCCAGCAGCCAAGCCCCAGGGGCGGCTAACTATGGCTACACCTTC. It codes for CASSQAPGAANYGYTF. Complete variable domain (other parts from reference TRBV16 and TRBJ1-2): GEEVAQTPKHLVRGEGQKAKLYCAPIKGHSYVFWYQQVLKNEFKFLISFQNENVFDETGMPKERFSAKCLPNSPCSLEIQATKLEDSAVYFCASSQAPGAANYGYTFGSGTRLTVV.

This sequence joins TRBV5-6 and TRBJ1-2; a possible D gene is TRBD1 (5 bases). Trimming took 7 bases from V and 2 from J, leaving 12 bases between them. CDR1 and CDR2 from the germline V gene are SGHDT and YYEEEE. The length of the CDR3 is 13 residues. CDR3 nucleotide sequence: TGTGCCAGCCACCTGCAGGGAAACTATGGCTACACCTTC. This encodes CASHLQGNYGYTF.

This rearrangement joins TRBV13 to TRBJ2-2; TRBD2 agrees at 8 bases. The CDR3 runs to 16 residues. Germline V gene data show CDR1 as PRHDT and CDR2 as FYEKMQ (reference sequence). V was pared by 1 base and J by 6 bases, with 7 bases of the junction left unmatched. CDR3 loop: CASSLESGSIAGELFF. The CDR3 DNA follows: TGTGCCAGCAGCTTAGAAAGCGGGAGTATAGCCGGGGAGCTGTTTTTT.

This clone is judged medium-sized. This rearrangement joins TRBV19 to TRBJ2-2, with a tentative D call TRBD2 (5 bases). Germline V gene lookup returns CDR1 LNHDA and CDR2 SQIVND (reference sequence). CDR3 length equals 15 residues. Trimming shortened V by 6 bases and J by 4 bases, and 15 bases separated the two germline ends. The CDR3 is CASRLARWTTGELFF. The DNA of the CDR3 is TGTGCCAGTAGATTAGCGCGTTGGACCACCGGGGAGCTGTTTTTT.

V is TRBV7-9 and J is TRBJ1-4; 9 bases align to TRBD1. Losses at the gene ends were 3 bases for V and 0 bases for J; bases not matched to a gene: 8. The CDR3 has 18 residues. CDR1 and CDR2 from the germline V gene are SEHNR and FQNEAQ (reference sequence). CDR3 sequence reads: CASSLGQGGLATNEKLFF. The DNA of the CDR3 is TGTGCCAGCAGCTTGGGACAGGGCGGGTTGGCAACTAATGAAAAACTGTTTTTT.

The CDR3 loop is CASSYRGNTGELFF. The CDR3 DNA sequence: TGTGCCAGCAGTTACAGGGGGAACACCGGGGAGCTGTTTTTT. The rearrangement joins TRBV6-6 to TRBJ2-2; a weak D match, TRBD1 (5 bases). V was clipped by 2 bases and J by 1 base, with 5 bases between them. The CDR3 consists of 14 residues. CDR1 and CDR2 from the germline V gene are MNHNY and SVGAGI (reference sequence).

V gene TRBV5-5 combines with J gene TRBJ2-3; 10 bases fit TRBD2. V gave up 4 bases and J gave up 10 bases; unmatched junction bases: 6. Germline-derived CDR1 and CDR2 are SGHKS and YYEKEE (reference sequence). There are 13 residues in the CDR3. CDR3 nucleotides: TGTGCCAGCAGCCCCGGGACTAGCGAAGCGCAGTATTTT. Translated: CASSPGTSEAQYF.

This chain joins TRBV5-1 and TRBJ2-1, with 9 nucleotides matching TRBD2. The CDR3 runs to 16 residues. The germline gives CDR1 SGHRS, CDR2 YFSETQ. With 4 bases clipped from V and 5 bases from J, the junction kept 10 bases outside the gene matches. The CDR3 sequence: CASSPGWRGGDNEQFF. CDR3 DNA: TGCGCCAGCAGCCCTGGGTGGCGGGGGGGCGACAATGAGCAGTTCTTC.

In this sample, this clone turned up once. The V and J genes are TRBV30 and TRBJ1-1, with D unclear. This CDR3 is 15 amino acids long. Germline V CDR1 and CDR2: GTSNPN, SVGIG (reference sequence). With 0 bases removed from V and 1 base from J, the gap between germline ends came to 12 bases. CDR3 bases: TGTGCCTGGAGTGTATCCGTCTCCCCGAACACTGAAGCTTTCTTT. This gives the protein CAWSVSVSPNTEAFF.

V gene TRBV7-2 combines with J gene TRBJ2-7, with 10 bases identical to TRBD2. The CDR3 spans 16 residues. From germline, CDR1 is SGHTA and CDR2 FQGNSA. J was trimmed by 0 bases and V by 5 bases; bases with no gene match: 7. This CDR3 is CASSASSGGSSYEQYF. The CDR3 DNA is TGTGCCAGCAGCGCATCTAGCGGGGGAAGCTCCTACGAGCAGTACTTC.

CDR3 DNA sequence: TGTGCCAGTAGTATGGGGGCGGGAGCTAGCACAGATACGCAGTATTTT. This codes for CASSMGAGASTDTQYF. This chain links TRBV19 with TRBJ2-3; perhaps TRBD2 as D (7 bases). This CDR3 has 16 residues. CDR1 is LNHDA, CDR2 SQIVND, per germline (reference sequence). Deletions cut 3 bases from V and 0 bases from J, with 13 bases between.

This chain's CDR3 is CASRYGQGKTYNEQFF. The CDR3 nucleotides read TGTGCCAGCAGGTACGGGCAGGGGAAGACCTACAATGAGCAGTTCTTC. This rearrangement joins TRBV6-5 to TRBJ2-1; TRBD1 might be the D (6 bases). The germline CDR1 and CDR2 sequences are MNHEY and SVGAGI. V lost 6 bases, J lost 2 bases, and 17 bases lay in between. This CDR3 contains 16 residues.

The gene calls are TRBV2 and TRBJ1-5, with D hard to call. CDR1 and CDR2 (germline): SNHLY, FYNNEI. The CDR3 runs to 14 residues. The V end was cut by 4 bases, the J end by 0 bases, with 7 bases between. CDR3 sequence (DNA): TGTGCCAGCAGTGGGCAAAATAGCAATCAGCCCCAGCATTTT. Translated: CASSGQNSNQPQHF.